Below are 20 T cell receptor beta chains sequenced from a single sample in a study of shared clonotypes between healthy human individuals. Produced via immunoSEQ multiplex PCR; TCRdb's table is partial and in-frame only. The profile shows a few million clones, about 92% of them singletons. The sequenced material came from naive CD4+ T cells from PBMCs. Subset given: CD45RA+ positively selected. These receptors were collected from a man aged 18 to 29 in good health. Some clones in this sample may be carry-over from other donors' samples.

To note about this clone: The sample has other DNA sequences that encode this CDR3 too. For the CDR3, the DNA is TGTGCCAGCAGCCTAGCGGGAGGTCGGGAGACCCAGTACTTC. Residues: CASSLAGGRETQYF. The chain couples TRBV28 to TRBJ2-5, with TRBD2 identical over 11 bases. Trimming at V came to 6 bases and at J to 5 bases, leaving 5 bases not matched to a gene. CDR1 is MDHEN, CDR2 SYDVKM, per germline. CDR3 length: 14 amino acids.

DNA of the CDR3: TGTGCCAGCAGTGAAGCTAGACAGGCAGGAGCTTTCTTT. Residues: CASSEARQAGAFF. The genes are TRBV6-1 and TRBJ1-1; D might be TRBD1 (6 bases). This CDR3 is built from 13 residues. Germline V CDR1 and CDR2: MNHNS, SASEGT. The V gene lost 0 bases and the J gene lost 10 bases, with 12 bases spanning the gap.

Here the CDR3 reads CSVEMAASTDTQYF. CDR3 DNA: TGCAGCGTTGAGATGGCGGCCAGCACAGATACGCAGTATTTT. This chain uses TRBV29-1 with TRBJ2-3; D is uncertain. The CDR3 is made up of 14 amino acids. V lost 3 bases and J 0 bases, leaving 10 bases between the germline ends. Germline lookup yields CDR1 SQVTM and CDR2 ANQGSEA.

The chain joins TRBV4-1 to TRBJ2-7; 9 bases align to TRBD2. Germline V CDR1 and CDR2: MGHRA, YSYEKL. The CDR3 extends over 18 amino acids. J lost 2 bases, V lost 1 base, and 12 bases had no gene match. The CDR3 spells CASSQVRAGGPTTYEQYF. CDR3 DNA: TGCGCCAGCAGCCAAGTAAGGGCGGGAGGGCCAACGACCTACGAGCAGTACTTC.

The rearrangement joins TRBV5-1 to TRBJ2-1; 13 nucleotides match TRBD2. Germline V gene data show CDR1 as SGHRS and CDR2 as YFSETQ. Germline trimming cut 4 bases from V and 5 bases from J; bases unmatched to any gene: 6. CDR3 length: 16 residues. CDR3 residues: CASSPGGTSGNNEQFF. For the CDR3, the DNA is TGCGCCAGCAGCCCGGGCGGGACTAGCGGGAACAATGAGCAGTTCTTC.

The genes are TRBV2 and TRBJ1-3, with no clear D. V shed 6 bases and J shed 3 bases, with 9 bases lying between them. This CDR3 has 13 amino acids. Germline CDR1 SNHLY, CDR2 FYNNEI. The CDR3, as DNA: TGTGCCAGCAGCCCCGGGATTGGAAACACCATATATTTT. The encoded protein is CASSPGIGNTIYF. The whole variable domain, filled in from reference TRBV2 and TRBJ1-3, reads EPEVTQTPSHQVTQMGQEVILRCVPISNHLYFYWYRQILGQKVEFLVSFYNNEISEKSEIFDDQFSVERPDGSNFTLKIRSTKLEDSAMYFCASSPGIGNTIYFGEGSWLTVV.

The chain links TRBV11-3 to TRBJ2-2, with D unclear. Trimming shortened V by 0 bases and J by 5 bases, and 7 bases separated the two germline ends. CDR1 SGHNT and CDR2 YENEEA come from the germline V gene. CDR3 length equals 14 residues. CDR3: CASSLDSYTGELFF. In nucleotides, the CDR3 is TGTGCCAGCAGCTTAGACTCCTATACCGGGGAGCTGTTTTTT.

The chain carries TRBV9 and TRBJ1-1; a possible D gene is TRBD1 (5 bases). CDR3 length: 13 amino acids. Germline CDR1 SGDLS, CDR2 YYNGEE. Trimming left V 0 bases short and J 11 bases short, with 14 bases between. CDR3 sequence: CASSVGGPPPAFF. CDR3 DNA: TGTGCCAGCAGCGTAGGGGGACCGCCCCCGGCTTTCTTT.

The V call is TRBV18, the J call TRBJ1-3; D unclear. The V gene lost 3 bases and the J gene lost 4 bases, with 13 bases spanning the gap. Germline V gene data show CDR1 as KGHSH and CDR2 as LQKENI. This CDR3 region has 15 residues. This CDR3 is CASSPSVPRGNTIYF. The CDR3 DNA sequence: TGTGCCAGCTCACCCTCGGTACCCCGGGGAAACACCATATATTTT.

The chain joins TRBV25-1 to TRBJ2-7, with D perhaps matching TRBD1 (5 bases). There are 11 residues in the CDR3. The germline V gene encodes CDR1 MGHDK and CDR2 SYGVNS. V gave up 4 bases and J gave up 6 bases, with 7 bases separating them. CDR3 sequence reads: CASSARGEQYF. CDR3 coding DNA: TGTGCCAGCAGTGCAAGGGGCGAGCAGTACTTC.

The chain combines TRBV6-5 with TRBJ1-2; D is ambiguous. CDR3 size: 13 residues. Per the germline V gene, CDR1 is MNHEY and CDR2 is SVGAGI. The V end was cut by 3 bases, the J end by 4 bases, with 9 bases between. The CDR3 reads CASSYAVFYGYTF. DNA for the CDR3: TGTGCCAGCAGTTATGCAGTCTTCTATGGCTACACCTTC.

This chain links TRBV6-1 with TRBJ1-5, with 7 bases matching TRBD1. V shed 0 bases, J shed 7 bases, and the junction held 6 bases outside the gene matches. Germline V lookup: CDR1 MNHNS, CDR2 SASEGT. CDR3 length: 15 residues. The CDR3 bases are TGTGCCAGCAGTGAAGCAAGAGGGGGCAGGCAGCCCCAGCATTTT. Translation: CASSEARGGRQPQHF.

With regard to this clone: The germline gene is not matched at one end of the junction; a read error may be the cause. The V and J genes are TRBV9 and TRBJ2-1; 13 bases fit TRBD2. Germline lookup yields CDR1 SGDLS and CDR2 YYNGEE. CDR3 length equals 17 residues. The CDR3 is CASSALSRTSGSNGQFF. CDR3 sequence (DNA): TGTGCCAGCAGCGCCCTCTCCCGGACTAGCGGGAGCAATGGGCAGTTCTTC.

The chain couples TRBV11-2 to TRBJ2-5, with 12 bases matching TRBD2. With 5 bases clipped from V and 5 bases from J, the junction kept 15 bases outside the gene matches. This CDR3 contains 18 residues. Germline CDR1 and CDR2: SGHAT and FQNNGV. The CDR3 loop is CASSNRPPTSGRIETQYF. CDR3 nucleotides: TGTGCCAGCAGCAATAGACCCCCGACTAGCGGGAGAATTGAGACCCAGTACTTC. The variable domain in full, with the rest retrieved from reference TRBV11-2 and TRBJ2-5, is EAGVAQSPRYKIIEKRQSVAFWCNPISGHATLYWYQQILGQGPKLLIQFQNNGVVDDSQLPKDRFSAERLKGVDSTLKIQPAKLEDSAVYLCASSNRPPTSGRIETQYFGPGTRLLVL.

The V gene is TRBV19, the J gene TRBJ1-1; a weak D match, TRBD1 (6 bases). Germline CDR1 and CDR2: LNHDA and SQIVND (reference sequence). This CDR3 has 15 amino acids. Trimming cost V 5 bases and J 1 base, with 14 bases left between them. Written as DNA, the CDR3 is TGTGCCAGTAGTTTCGGTGGAGGGGGGAACACTGAAGCTTTCTTT. Translation gives CASSFGGGGNTEAFF.

Worth noting for this clone: The junction and the germline gene differ at one end; a read error may be behind it. The rearrangement joins TRBV28 to TRBJ1-5; 7 bases match TRBD1. In germline, CDR1 is MDHEN, CDR2 SYDVKM. CDR3 length: 14 amino acids. Written as DNA, the CDR3 is TGTGTCAGCAGGCCAGGGGGTAGCAATCAGCCCCAGCATTTT. Translated: CVSRPGGSNQPQHF.

The chain combines TRBV29-1 with TRBJ1-1, with unresolved D. V lost 0 bases to trimming and J lost 2 bases, with 16 bases between them. The CDR3 runs 16 residues. Germline V CDR1 and CDR2: SQVTM, ANQGSEA. For the CDR3, the DNA is TGCAGCGTTGAAGATCTCGGCGCCCTGGGAAACACTGAAGCTTTCTTT. It is translated as CSVEDLGALGNTEAFF.

V is TRBV28 and J is TRBJ2-3; TRBD2 might be the D (6 bases). The CDR3 spans 17 residues. Germline CDR1 MDHEN, CDR2 SYDVKM. V lost 6 bases and J 2 bases, leaving 21 bases between the germline ends. CDR3 sequence (DNA): TGTGCCAGCAGCCAGCTTGGGGCGGGACCCCTCACAGATACGCAGTATTTT. Translated: CASSQLGAGPLTDTQYF.

This chain uses TRBV7-8 with TRBJ1-1; tentatively, D is TRBD1 (6 bases). With 2 bases removed from V and 3 bases from J, the gap between germline ends came to 16 bases. The CDR3 has 16 residues. CDR1 is SGHVS and CDR2 is FQNEAQ in the germline V gene. CDR3 DNA sequence: TGTGCCAGCAGCTTACTGGACAGTCGTTATGACACTGAAGCTTTCTTT. It specifies CASSLLDSRYDTEAFF.

Regarding this clone: Other nucleotide sequences from this sample produce the same CDR3. The V gene is TRBV5-1, the J gene TRBJ2-5; possibly TRBD1 or TRBD2 for D (5 bases each). Trimming shortened V by 2 bases and J by 1 base, and 9 bases separated the two germline ends. CDR3 size: 14 residues. In germline, CDR1 is SGHRS, CDR2 YFSETQ. This CDR3 reads CASSFAGTQETQYF. The CDR3 nucleotides are TGCGCCAGCAGCTTCGCCGGGACCCAAGAGACCCAGTACTTC.